These 19 T cell receptor beta chains share one sample of origin, sequenced in a study of blood T cell repertoires in COVID-19. This table comes from immunoSEQ multiplex PCR, and its TCRdb copy is limited to in-frame clones, with some not included. The repertoire holds approximately 250,000 clones, with more than 80% as singletons. The source material was PBMCs or T cells enriched from blood (not recorded which). The receptors were gathered from a woman aged 25 to 39 with acute COVID-19.

The rearrangement links TRBV27 to TRBJ2-3; TRBD2 agrees at 8 bases. J was trimmed by 4 bases and V by 0 bases; bases with no gene match: 12. Germline assignment: CDR1 MNHEY and CDR2 SMNVEV (reference sequence). The CDR3 totals 18 residues. CDR3 in amino acids: CASSLSSLAGWISDTQYF. Here the CDR3 DNA reads TGTGCCAGCAGTTTATCCTCATTAGCGGGGTGGATATCAGATACGCAGTATTTT.

J is TRBJ1-1 and V is TRBV28; D is possibly TRBD1 (6 bases). Germline V gives CDR1 MDHEN, CDR2 SYDVKM. Trimming removed 6 bases from V and 2 bases from J, with 19 bases in between. The CDR3 consists of 16 residues. The CDR3 is CASRPPFGQPNTEAFF. The CDR3 region has the DNA TGTGCCAGCAGGCCCCCTTTTGGACAGCCTAACACTGAAGCTTTCTTT.

This clone was detected once. The chain employs TRBV4-1 and TRBJ2-4; 8 bases line up with TRBD2. This CDR3 comprises 14 residues. Trimming cost V 3 bases and J 8 bases; bases outside gene matches: 6. From germline, CDR1 is MGHRA and CDR2 YSYEKL. DNA of the CDR3: TGCGCCAGCAGCCAGAGACTAGCGAAAGACATTCAGTACTTC. This gives the protein CASSQRLAKDIQYF.

The chain recombines TRBV19 with TRBJ2-1; the match to TRBD2 covers 13 bases. Germline V gene lookup returns CDR1 LNHDA and CDR2 SQIVND (reference sequence). The trim removed 6 bases at V and 0 bases at J, leaving 5 bases unmatched. CDR3 length: 17 amino acids. Here the CDR3 reads CASSGLAGVTSYNEQFF. The CDR3 bases are TGTGCCAGTAGCGGACTAGCGGGAGTCACCTCCTACAATGAGCAGTTCTTC.

V and J are TRBV28 and TRBJ2-1; tentative D call: TRBD2 (6 bases). The CDR3 runs to 15 residues. Trimming shortened V by 2 bases and J by 0 bases, and 8 bases separated the two germline ends. CDR1 is MDHEN and CDR2 is SYDVKM in the germline V gene. The CDR3 loop is CASSLSGYSYNEQFF. In DNA form, the CDR3 reads TGTGCCAGCAGTTTAAGCGGGTACTCCTACAATGAGCAGTTCTTC.

The chain couples TRBV3-1 (or the pseudogene TRBV3-2) to TRBJ1-1, with 8 bases aligning to TRBD1. Germline CDR1 and CDR2: LGHDT and YNNKEL (reference sequence). CDR3 length equals 14 residues. Trimming removed 1 base from V and 6 bases from J; junction bases left unmatched: 4. CDR3 sequence: CASSQAGGRSEAFF. The CDR3 region has the DNA TGTGCCAGCAGCCAAGCAGGGGGCAGGTCTGAAGCTTTCTTT.

J is TRBJ2-3 and V is TRBV2; 8 bases fit TRBD2. With 2 bases clipped from V and 4 bases from J, the junction kept 5 bases outside the gene matches. The CDR3 runs to 15 residues. CDR1 SNHLY and CDR2 FYNNEI come from the germline V gene. The CDR3 nucleotides are TGTGCCAGCAGTGAAAGCGGGAGTGGGGCAGATACGCAGTATTTT. Protein product: CASSESGSGADTQYF.

This chain's CDR3 is CASSPGLAGGLYEQYF. The CDR3 bases are TGTGCCAGCAGCCCAGGACTAGCGGGAGGGCTTTACGAGCAGTACTTC. The chain links TRBV13 to TRBJ2-7; 15 bases fit TRBD2. Germline CDR1 is PRHDT and CDR2 is FYEKMQ (reference sequence). This CDR3 contains 16 residues. With 5 bases clipped from V and 4 bases from J, the junction kept 6 bases outside the gene matches.

The rearrangement uses TRBV30 and TRBJ2-3, with TRBD2 identical over 9 bases. The CDR3 is 18 amino acids. Losses at the gene ends were 4 bases for V and 4 bases for J; bases not matched to a gene: 18. Germline loops: CDR1 GTSNPN, CDR2 SVGIG (reference sequence). The CDR3 DNA reads as TGTGCCTGGAAGCGCGGGAGGGCCGGTCTGGATTCCCCAGATACGCAGTATTTT. Its protein is CAWKRGRAGLDSPDTQYF.

The rearrangement links TRBV30 to TRBJ2-7, with TRBD1 as a possible D gene (6 bases). Looked up from germline, CDR1 is GTSNPN and CDR2 is SVGIG (reference sequence). V was trimmed by 2 bases and J by 6 bases, leaving 14 bases between them. CDR3 size: 13 residues. CDR3 coding DNA: TGTGCCTGGAGTTTGGTGGGGGCCAGCGAGCAGTACTTC. Residues: CAWSLVGASEQYF.

The chain links TRBV19 to TRBJ2-1, with 11 bases lining up with TRBD2. The CDR3 loop spans 15 amino acids. Trimming took 4 bases from V and 6 from J; bases not matched to a gene: 5. CDR1 LNHDA and CDR2 SQIVND come from the germline V gene (reference sequence). In nucleotides, the CDR3 is TGTGCCAGTAGTACAACTAGCGGGAGCTTCAATGAGCAGTTCTTC. It specifies CASSTTSGSFNEQFF.

V is TRBV27 and J is TRBJ2-7; D call uncertain. Germline lookup yields CDR1 MNHEY and CDR2 SMNVEV (reference sequence). This CDR3 region has 12 residues. V gave up 0 bases and J gave up 6 bases, with 6 bases separating them. CDR3 nucleotide sequence: TGTGCCAGCAGTTTATCCCGAGGCGAGCAGTACTTC. It yields the protein CASSLSRGEQYF.

V and J are TRBV14 and TRBJ1-1, with D maybe TRBD1 (5 bases). Germline-derived CDR1 and CDR2 are SGHDN and FVKESK. CDR3 length: 15 amino acids. V lost 1 base and J lost 1, with 10 bases in between. The CDR3 DNA reads as TGTGCCAGCAGCCAAGGGGGGGAGTCGAACACTGAAGCTTTCTTT. Protein sequence: CASSQGGESNTEAFF.

The chain employs TRBV6-2 or TRBV6-3 and TRBJ1-1; D ambiguous. This CDR3 contains 14 residues. The germline CDR1 and CDR2 sequences are MNHEY and SVGEGT. Trimming pared 2 bases from V and 5 bases from J, leaving 12 bases between. The CDR3 DNA reads as TGTGCCAGCAGTTACGGGTGGGCAAGTACTGAAGCTTTCTTT. Translated, it gives CASSYGWASTEAFF.

This chain uses TRBV7-6 with TRBJ2-5; perhaps TRBD2 as D (5 bases). Germline CDR1 is SGHVS and CDR2 is FNYEAQ. The CDR3 contains 14 residues. V lost 5 bases and J 2 bases, leaving 12 bases between the germline ends. The CDR3 reads CASSPLERQETQYF. In nucleotides, the CDR3 is TGTGCCAGCAGCCCTCTGGAGCGGCAAGAGACCCAGTACTTC.

This rearrangement joins TRBV4-1 to TRBJ1-4; D possibly corresponds to TRBD1 (5 bases). V lost 0 bases and J 5 bases, leaving 13 bases between the germline ends. Germline V gene lookup returns CDR1 MGHRA and CDR2 YSYEKL. This CDR3 spans 16 amino acids. CDR3 sequence reads: CASSQDFGALNEKLFF. CDR3 nucleotides: TGCGCCAGCAGCCAAGATTTTGGGGCCTTGAATGAAAAACTGTTTTTT.

The chain combines TRBV6-6 with TRBJ2-7; 9 bases align to TRBD2. V shed 2 bases and J 4 bases; nucleotides not matched to a gene: 9. The CDR3 is 16 residues long. Germline CDR1 and CDR2: MNHNY and SVGAGI (reference sequence). The CDR3 loop is CASSYHQTSGVYEQYF. CDR3 DNA: TGTGCCAGCAGTTACCACCAGACTAGCGGAGTGTACGAGCAGTACTTC.

This chain uses TRBV28 with TRBJ1-1, with TRBD1 matching 9 bases. CDR1 and CDR2 from the germline V gene are MDHEN and SYDVKM. The CDR3 sequence is 14 residues long. With V trimmed by 5 bases and J by 5 bases, 6 bases remained unmatched. The chain's CDR3 is CASSTGQGGTEAFF. The CDR3 bases are TGTGCCAGCAGTACGGGACAGGGAGGTACTGAAGCTTTCTTT.

This sequence joins TRBV7-8 and TRBJ2-7; TRBD1 agrees at 11 bases. The CDR3 is 14 residues long. The V gene's germline CDR1 is SGHVS and CDR2 FQNEAQ. Trimming took 5 bases from V and 2 from J; bases not matched to a gene: 2. CDR3: CASSRTGGAYEQYF. The DNA for the CDR3 is TGTGCCAGCAGCCGGACAGGGGGCGCCTACGAGCAGTACTTC.